This T cell receptor beta chain is from a study of human T cells and chemical hapten exposure. About the study: DPC (0.01%) was patch tested on the upper back and read at 6 days. Recorded diagnoses among the mostly female patients were alopecia areata, totalis or universalis.

TCRdb reprocessed the RACE reads with MiXCR, giving one entry per CDR3 protein. The repertoire holds approximately 350,000 distinct CDR3 sequences, roughly 6% seen once, with about 5.4% in the top ten. Time point noted: patch test 2, 6 weeks after DPC sensitization. As to treatment: therapeutic diphenylcyclopropenone sensitization with weekly scalp DPC. The CDR3 is 16 amino acids. From germline, CDR1 is MNHEY and CDR2 SMNVEV (reference sequence). V shed 5 bases, J shed 4 bases, and the junction held 13 bases outside the gene matches. Points from the study as a whole: Controls had significantly fewer large CDR3 similarity clusters than were formed by expanded TCRs.

This clonotype was observed a few times. The antigen is undetermined. This chain uses TRBV27 with TRBJ1-1; 7 bases align to TRBD1. The TCR was taken from a woman between 18 and 29 years old with alopecia areata. Some clones in this sample may be carry-over from other donors' samples. The input for sequencing was whole blood, taken in connection with sensitization to the hapten diphenylcyclopropenone (DPC). The CDR3 here is CASSAGQATMSTEAFF. The CDR3 DNA sequence: TGTGCCAGCAGTGCAGGACAGGCGACCATGAGCACTGAAGCTTTCTTT.